Listed below are T cell receptor beta chains from one sample, sequenced in a study of vaccination and CD4 T cells after COVID-19. These receptors' targets are unknown. In TCRdb, the PCR reads were re-called with MiXCR into one record per CDR3 protein. The sample lists some 15,000 distinct CDR3 sequences, approximately 48% seen once, with about 7.2% in the top ten. Sequenced material: CD4+ T cells from blood, cultured in vitro. The receptors come from a human donor who had recovered from COVID-19. CDR3s include the opening cysteine and the closing phenylalanine or tryptophan. D genes are given only for firm matches. Some rows have no size entry. The others give once, few or many, or a class for an expanded clone.

clone_size j_call v_call d_call cdr3_nt cdr3_aa
NA TRBJ1-1 TRBV27 TRBD1 TGTGCCAGCAGTTTACACAGGGGCACTGAAGCTTTCTTT CASSLHRGTEAFF
NA TRBJ2-7 TRBV19 NA TGTGCCAGTAGTCGGGGATTCGTGGGCTACGAGCAGTACTTC CASSRGFVGYEQYF
NA TRBJ1-2 TRBV5-1 NA TGCGCCAGCAGCAACGAACCCGGGGACGGGTCAGCTAACTATGGCTACACCTTC CASSNEPGDGSANYGYTF
NA TRBJ1-5 TRBV4-1 TRBD1 TGCGCCAGCAGCCAAGAAAGGGGCAGGGGGCTCCCCCAGCATTTT CASSQERGRGLPQHF
NA TRBJ1-1 TRBV20-1 NA TGCAGTGCTAGAAGTAGGGGGGCTGAAGCTTTCTTT CSARSRGAEAFF
NA TRBJ2-1 TRBV28 TRBD2 TGTGCCAGCAGTTCCCTAGGACCCATAGCGGGAGGCTACAATGAGCAGTTCTTC CASSSLGPIAGGYNEQFF
NA TRBJ2-1 TRBV7-7 NA TGTGCCAGCAGCTGGGGGCCGGGGGAAGAGACCAATGAGCAGTTCTTC CASSWGPGEETNEQFF
NA TRBJ1-1 TRBV7-9 NA TGTGCCAGCAGCCCTCGTCCGGGGAACCCTGAAGCTTTCTTT CASSPRPGNPEAFF
few TRBJ2-5 TRBV20-1 NA TGCAGTGCTAGAGATCAGGCAGGGGAAAGTTGGAGGGAGACCCAGTACTTC CSARDQAGESWRETQYF
NA TRBJ2-7 TRBV12-3/TRBV12-4 TRBD1 TGTGGACGCGGACAGGGGCGCGAGCAGTACTTC CGRGQGREQYF
NA TRBJ2-7 TRBV6-7 NA TGTGCCAGCATTTCCGAATGGACAGATACCTACGAGCAGTACTTC CASISEWTDTYEQYF
NA TRBJ2-2 TRBV2 NA TGTGCCAGCAGTTTACTAGCGAACACCGGGGAGCTGTTTTTT CASSLLANTGELFF
NA TRBJ2-2 TRBV2 NA TGTGCCAGCAGTGGGGGAACCGGGGAGCTGTTTTTT CASSGGTGELFF
NA TRBJ2-5 TRBV28 NA TGTGCCAGCAGTTTTGGGAAGAGGGGAGAGGAGACCCAGTACTTC CASSFGKRGEETQYF
NA TRBJ1-2 TRBV7-3 NA TGTGCCAGCAGCCCGGGGCCGTCTAACTATGGCTACACCTTC CASSPGPSNYGYTF
NA TRBJ1-2 TRBV18 TRBD1 TGTGCCAGCTCAATGGACAGGGATGAGGGCTACACCTTC CASSMDRDEGYTF
NA TRBJ2-5 TRBV10-3 TRBD1 TGTGCCATCAGTGGGGGGAACCAACCGGGACAGGGGACCCAGTACTTC CAISGGNQPGQGTQYF
few TRBJ2-5 TRBV30 NA TGTGCCTGGTCTCAGGGGGGAGAGACCCAGTACTTC CAWSQGGETQYF
NA TRBJ1-2 TRBV29-1 TRBD1 TGCAGCGTTTTATCCGACAGGGGGCTTGGCTACACCTTC CSVLSDRGLGYTF
NA TRBJ2-2 TRBV20-1 TRBD2 TGCAGTGCTAAAGCGGGAGTGGCCACCGGGGAGCTGTTTTTT CSAKAGVATGELFF
NA TRBJ2-3 TRBV10-3 TRBD2 TGTGCCATCAGGACTAGCGGGACCGGTAGAGATACGCAGTATTTT CAIRTSGTGRDTQYF
NA TRBJ2-5 TRBV2 NA TGTGCCAGCAGGTGGGGGTTGGAGACCCAGTACTTC CASRWGLETQYF
once TRBJ2-7 TRBV10-3 TRBD2 TGTGCCATCAGTGGCGCGGCTAGCGGGAGTTGGAACGAGCAGTACTTC CAISGAASGSWNEQYF
NA TRBJ1-2 TRBV7-9 NA TGTGCCAGCAGCTCGCTCTCCAAGAACTATGGCTACACCTTC CASSSLSKNYGYTF
NA TRBJ1-3 TRBV30 NA TGTGCCTGGGCGGAGGGGTCCCTCCGGCCGATATATTTT CAWAEGSLRPIYF
NA TRBJ2-5 TRBV19 TRBD2 TGTGCCAGTAGTATACTGCTAGCGGGGCAAGAGACCCAGTACTTC CASSILLAGQETQYF
NA TRBJ2-1 TRBV7-6 NA TGTGCCAGCAGCGTCGCCAGGGGCTCCTACAATGAGCAGTTCTTC CASSVARGSYNEQFF
NA TRBJ1-5 TRBV7-2 NA TGTGCCAGCAGCTTGCAGGAGGCTCAGCCCCAGCATTTT CASSLQEAQPQHF
NA TRBJ1-1 TRBV11-2 NA TGTGCCAGCAGCTTAGGGCCGGCTATGAACACTGAAGCTTTCTTT CASSLGPAMNTEAFF
few TRBJ1-1 TRBV20-1 NA TGCAGTGTCCCGTCTTCTGGCACTGAAGCTTTCTTT CSVPSSGTEAFF
few TRBJ2-7 TRBV6-2/TRBV6-3 NA TGTGCCAGCAGTTATGATGGACTCCGGTCGAGGGAGCAGTACTTC CASSYDGLRSREQYF
NA TRBJ1-5 TRBV6-1 TRBD1 TGTGCCAGCAGTCTCCCTTGGGCAGGGGGCCTTTATAGCAATCAGCCCCAGCATTTT CASSLPWAGGLYSNQPQHF
NA TRBJ1-5 TRBV20-1 NA TGCAGTGCTAGAGATTCTGGTGTAGCAAGCAATCAGCCCCAGCATTTT CSARDSGVASNQPQHF
NA TRBJ1-1 TRBV20-1 NA TGCAGTGCCCGGGGCAGTTTGAGTAGCACTGAAGCTTTCTTT CSARGSLSSTEAFF
few TRBJ1-2 TRBV2 NA TGTGCCAGCAGTGAAGGACAGATCTACACCTTC CASSEGQIYTF